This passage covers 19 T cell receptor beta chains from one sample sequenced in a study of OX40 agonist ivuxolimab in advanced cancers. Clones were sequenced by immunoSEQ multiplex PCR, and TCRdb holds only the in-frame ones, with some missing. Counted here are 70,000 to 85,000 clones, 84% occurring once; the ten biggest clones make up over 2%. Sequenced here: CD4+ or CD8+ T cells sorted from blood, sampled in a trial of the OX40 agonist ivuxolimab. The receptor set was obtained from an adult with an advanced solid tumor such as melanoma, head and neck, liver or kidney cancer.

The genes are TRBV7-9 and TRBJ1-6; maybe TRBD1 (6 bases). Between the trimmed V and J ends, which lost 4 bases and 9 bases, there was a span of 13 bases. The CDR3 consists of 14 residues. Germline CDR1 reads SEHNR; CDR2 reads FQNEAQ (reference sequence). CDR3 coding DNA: TGTGCCAGCAGCTCCGGGACAAATTTTTCACCCCTCCACTTT. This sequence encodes CASSSGTNFSPLHF.

CDR3 sequence: CASSLRPLGRRHTEAFF. In DNA, the CDR3 is TGTGCCAGCAGCCTGCGGCCATTGGGCAGGAGGCATACTGAAGCTTTCTTT. The J gene is TRBJ1-1, the V gene TRBV11-1; D gene unclear. The ends were cut back, 5 bases at V and 5 bases at J, with 24 bases in the middle. CDR1 SGHAT and CDR2 FQDESV come from the germline V gene (reference sequence). This CDR3 has 17 residues.

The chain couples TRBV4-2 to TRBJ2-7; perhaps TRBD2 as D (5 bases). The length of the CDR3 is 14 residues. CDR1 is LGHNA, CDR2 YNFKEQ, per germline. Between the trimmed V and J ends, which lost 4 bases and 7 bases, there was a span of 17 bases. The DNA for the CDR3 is TGTGCCAGCAGCCCGTATCGGCAGCGAGGGGAGCAGTACTTC. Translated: CASSPYRQRGEQYF.

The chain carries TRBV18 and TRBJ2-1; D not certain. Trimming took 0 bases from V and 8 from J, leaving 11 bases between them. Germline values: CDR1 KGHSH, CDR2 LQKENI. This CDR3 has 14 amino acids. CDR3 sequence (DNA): TGTGCCAGCTCACCACCGTTTCGTGGGCATGAGCAGTTCTTC. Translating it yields CASSPPFRGHEQFF.

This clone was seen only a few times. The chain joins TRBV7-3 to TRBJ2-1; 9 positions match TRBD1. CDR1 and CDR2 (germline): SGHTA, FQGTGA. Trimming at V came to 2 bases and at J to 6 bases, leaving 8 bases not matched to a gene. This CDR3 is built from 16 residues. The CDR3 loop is CASSLSGTGFSNEQFF. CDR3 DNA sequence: TGTGCCAGCAGCTTATCCGGGACAGGGTTCAGCAATGAGCAGTTCTTC.

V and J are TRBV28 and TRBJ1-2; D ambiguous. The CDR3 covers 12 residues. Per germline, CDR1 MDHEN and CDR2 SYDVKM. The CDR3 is CATGRERYGYTF. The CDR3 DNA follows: TGTGCTACCGGGCGGGAGCGCTATGGCTACACCTTC.

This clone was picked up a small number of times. This CDR3 reads CASSQEGRGRSPLHF. The CDR3 nucleotides read TGTGCCAGCAGCCAAGAGGGCAGGGGACGCTCACCCCTCCACTTT. V and J are TRBV14 and TRBJ1-6, with a weak D call TRBD1 (6 bases). Between the trimmed V and J ends, which lost 0 bases and 10 bases, there was a span of 13 bases. Germline loops: CDR1 SGHDN, CDR2 FVKESK. This CDR3 contains 15 residues.

CDR3: CASSSYSTDTQYF. The CDR3 nucleotides read TGTGCCAGCAGCTCTTATAGCACAGATACGCAGTATTTT. The genes are TRBV2 and TRBJ2-3; no definite D call. CDR3 length equals 13 residues. V lost 6 bases and J lost 0, with 7 bases in between. In germline, CDR1 is SNHLY, CDR2 FYNNEI.

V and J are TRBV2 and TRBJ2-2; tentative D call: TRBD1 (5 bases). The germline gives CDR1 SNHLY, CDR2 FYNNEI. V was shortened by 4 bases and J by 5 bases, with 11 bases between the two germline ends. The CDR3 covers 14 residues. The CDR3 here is CASSVEGVTGELFF. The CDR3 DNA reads TGTGCCAGCAGTGTTGAAGGGGTTACCGGGGAGCTGTTTTTT.

The CDR3 DNA reads as TGTGCCAGCAGCTTAACAGGGAGGTGGACAGAGACCCAGTACTTC. Its protein product is CASSLTGRWTETQYF. V usage is TRBV7-9 and J usage is TRBJ2-5; D is possibly TRBD1 or TRBD2 (6 bases each). The CDR3 is made up of 15 amino acids. Trimming took 2 bases from V and 4 from J, leaving 14 bases between them. The V gene's germline CDR1 is SEHNR and CDR2 FQNEAQ (reference sequence).

CDR3 sequence (DNA): TGTGCCAGCAGCTCTTCGTACCGTCGCGGGAGGGCCGGGGAGCTGTTTTTT. Protein sequence: CASSSSYRRGRAGELFF. The chain recombines TRBV7-2 with TRBJ2-2; 9 positions match TRBD2. The CDR3 sequence is 17 residues long. Trimming at V came to 4 bases and at J to 6 bases, leaving 12 bases not matched to a gene. Germline V gives CDR1 SGHTA, CDR2 FQGNSA.

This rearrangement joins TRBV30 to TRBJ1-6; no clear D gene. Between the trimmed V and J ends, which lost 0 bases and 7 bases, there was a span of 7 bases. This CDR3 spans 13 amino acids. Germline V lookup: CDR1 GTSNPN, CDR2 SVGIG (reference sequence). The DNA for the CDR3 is TGTGCCTGGAGTGTACTTGGGAATTCACCCCTCCACTTT. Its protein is CAWSVLGNSPLHF.

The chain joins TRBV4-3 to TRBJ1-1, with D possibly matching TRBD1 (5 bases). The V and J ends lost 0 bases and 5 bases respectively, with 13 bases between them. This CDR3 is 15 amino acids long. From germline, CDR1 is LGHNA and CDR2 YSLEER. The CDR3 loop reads CASSQDRQPRTEAFF. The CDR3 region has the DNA TGCGCCAGCAGCCAAGATCGACAGCCGAGGACTGAAGCTTTCTTT.

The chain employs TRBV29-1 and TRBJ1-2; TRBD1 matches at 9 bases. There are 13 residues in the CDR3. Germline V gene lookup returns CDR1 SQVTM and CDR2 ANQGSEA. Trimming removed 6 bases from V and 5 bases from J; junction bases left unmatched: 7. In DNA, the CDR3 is TGCAGCGTCACGACAGGGGGTTCATATGGCTACACCTTC. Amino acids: CSVTTGGSYGYTF.

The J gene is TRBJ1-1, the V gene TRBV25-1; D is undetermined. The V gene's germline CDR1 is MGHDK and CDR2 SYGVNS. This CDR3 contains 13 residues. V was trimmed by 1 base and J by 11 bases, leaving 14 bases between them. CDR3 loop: CASSESGRRFAFF. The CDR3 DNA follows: TGTGCCAGCAGTGAATCGGGCAGGCGGTTCGCTTTCTTT.

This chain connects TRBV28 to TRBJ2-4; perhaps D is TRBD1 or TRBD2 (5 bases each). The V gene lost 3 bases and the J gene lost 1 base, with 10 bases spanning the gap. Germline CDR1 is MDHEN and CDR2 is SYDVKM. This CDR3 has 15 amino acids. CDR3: CASSFSGAAKNIQYF. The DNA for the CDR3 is TGTGCCAGCAGTTTTTCCGGGGCCGCCAAAAACATTCAGTACTTC.

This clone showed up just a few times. In nucleotides, the CDR3 is TGTGCCAGCAGCGTAGGTCAGGGAGAGTATCAGCCCCAGCATTTT. As protein: CASSVGQGEYQPQHF. The V gene is TRBV9, the J gene TRBJ1-5; perhaps TRBD1 as D (5 bases). This CDR3 has 15 amino acids. Trimming removed 0 bases from V and 5 bases from J, with 12 bases in between. Germline-derived CDR1 and CDR2 are SGDLS and YYNGEE.

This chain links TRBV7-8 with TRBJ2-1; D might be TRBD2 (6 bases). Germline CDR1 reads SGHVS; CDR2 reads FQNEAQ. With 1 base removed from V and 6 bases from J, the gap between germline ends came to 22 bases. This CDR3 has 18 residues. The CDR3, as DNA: TGTGCCAGCAGCTTAGGGCTGGCAACGGGGAGGTTCCTCAATGAGCAGTTCTTC. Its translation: CASSLGLATGRFLNEQFF. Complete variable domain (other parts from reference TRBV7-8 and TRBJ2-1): GAGVSQSPRYKVAKRGQDVALRCDPISGHVSLFWYQQALGQGPEFLTYFQNEAQLDKSGLPSDRFFAERPEGSVSTLKIQRTQQEDSAVYLCASSLGLATGRFLNEQFFGPGTRLTVL.

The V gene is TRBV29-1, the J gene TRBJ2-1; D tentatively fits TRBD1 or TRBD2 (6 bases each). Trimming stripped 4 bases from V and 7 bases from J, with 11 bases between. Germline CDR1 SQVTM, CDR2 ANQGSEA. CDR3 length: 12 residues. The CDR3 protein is CSVVRGGNEQFF. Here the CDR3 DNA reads TGCAGCGTTGTTCGAGGGGGGAATGAGCAGTTCTTC.